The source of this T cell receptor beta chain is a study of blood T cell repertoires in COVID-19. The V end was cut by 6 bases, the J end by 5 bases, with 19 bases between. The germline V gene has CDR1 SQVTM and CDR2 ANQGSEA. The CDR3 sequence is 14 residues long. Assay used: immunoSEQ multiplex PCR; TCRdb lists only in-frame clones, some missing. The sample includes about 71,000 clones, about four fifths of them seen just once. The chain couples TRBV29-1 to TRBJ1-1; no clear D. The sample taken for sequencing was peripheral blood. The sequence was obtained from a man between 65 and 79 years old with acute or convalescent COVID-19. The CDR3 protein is CSVAQTTSGTEAFF. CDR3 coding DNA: TGCAGCGTCGCCCAAACTACCTCGGGGACTGAAGCTTTCTTT.